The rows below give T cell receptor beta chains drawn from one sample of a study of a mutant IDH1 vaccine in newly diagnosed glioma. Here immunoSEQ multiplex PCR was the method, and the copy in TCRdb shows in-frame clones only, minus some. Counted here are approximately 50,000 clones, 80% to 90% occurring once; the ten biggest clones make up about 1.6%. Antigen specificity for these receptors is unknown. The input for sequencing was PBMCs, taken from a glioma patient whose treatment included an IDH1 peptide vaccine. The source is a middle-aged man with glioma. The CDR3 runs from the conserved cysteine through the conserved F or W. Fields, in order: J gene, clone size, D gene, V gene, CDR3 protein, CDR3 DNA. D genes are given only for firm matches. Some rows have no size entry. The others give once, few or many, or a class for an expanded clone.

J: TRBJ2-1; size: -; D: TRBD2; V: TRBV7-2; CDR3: CASSWRTSGRLGQFF; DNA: TGTGCCAGCAGCTGGAGGACTAGCGGGAGGTTGGGGCAGTTCTTC
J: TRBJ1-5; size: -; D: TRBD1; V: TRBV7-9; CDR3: CASSLVGGLSNQPQHF; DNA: TGTGCCAGCAGCTTAGTAGGGGGCCTTAGCAATCAGCCCCAGCATTTT
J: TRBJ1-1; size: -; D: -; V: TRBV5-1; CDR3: CASSLAAANTEAFF; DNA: TGCGCCAGCAGCTTGGCGGCCGCTAACACTGAAGCTTTCTTT
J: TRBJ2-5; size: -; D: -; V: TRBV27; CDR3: CASSLLSGSGTQYF; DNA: TGTGCCAGCAGTTTATTGTCGGGGTCGGGGACCCAGTACTTC
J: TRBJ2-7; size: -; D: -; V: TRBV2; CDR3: CASLKDSYEQYF; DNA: TGTGCCAGCTTGAAGGACTCCTACGAGCAGTACTTC
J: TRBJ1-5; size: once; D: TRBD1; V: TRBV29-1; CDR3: CSAGQGAGQPQHF; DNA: TGCAGCGCCGGACAGGGGGCCGGGCAGCCCCAGCATTTT
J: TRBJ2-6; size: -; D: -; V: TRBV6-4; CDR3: CASSDVAGANVLTF; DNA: TGTGCCAGCAGTGACGTTGCTGGGGCCAACGTCCTGACTTTC
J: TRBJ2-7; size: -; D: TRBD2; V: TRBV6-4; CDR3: CASSDFSTGLASEQYF; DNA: TGTGCCAGCAGTGATTTTTCTACGGGACTAGCGTCCGAGCAGTACTTC
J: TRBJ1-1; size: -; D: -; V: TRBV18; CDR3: CASSPGGNTEAFF; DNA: TGTGCCAGCTCACCCGGCGGGAACACTGAAGCTTTCTTT
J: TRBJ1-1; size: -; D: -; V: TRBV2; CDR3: CASSPFKTEAFF; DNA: TGTGCCAGCAGTCCTTTCAAGACTGAAGCTTTCTTT
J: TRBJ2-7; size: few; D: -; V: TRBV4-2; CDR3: CASSVPFREQYF; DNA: TGTGCCAGCAGTGTCCCTTTTAGGGAGCAGTACTTC
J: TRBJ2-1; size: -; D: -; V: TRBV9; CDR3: CASSGDSSSYNEQFF; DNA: TGTGCCAGCAGTGGAGACAGCAGCTCCTACAATGAGCAGTTCTTC
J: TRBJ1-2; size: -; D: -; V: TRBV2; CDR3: CARDSGNYGYTF; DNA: TGTGCCAGGGACAGTGGCAACTATGGCTACACCTTC
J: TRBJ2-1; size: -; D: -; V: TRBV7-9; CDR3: CASSLSGGSSYNEQFF; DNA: TGTGCCAGCAGCTTAAGCGGCGGAAGCTCCTACAATGAGCAGTTCTTC